The sequence of this T cell receptor beta chain was determined in a study of cytomegalovirus exposure and HLA in healthy donors. Regarding the study as a whole: Common viral pathogens seemed, in a later analysis, to connect with several of the most significant clusters.

PCR employed 60 Vbeta and 13 Jbeta primers. The assay was immunoSEQ multiplex PCR, and TCRdb's table has in-frame clones only and misses some. Among about 130,000 clones, 80% to 85% were seen once, and the ten largest hold just over 1%. CDR1 is SGHDT and CDR2 is YYEEEE in the germline V gene. The CDR3 loop spans 14 amino acids. The trim removed 0 bases at V and 3 bases at J, leaving 2 bases unmatched. Regarding this clone: Its specificity is unknown.

The clonotype originates from a human donor in good health. The sequenced material came from PBMCs. This chain links TRBV5-6 with TRBJ2-7; 8 nucleotides line up with TRBD1. DNA for the CDR3: TGTGCCAGCAGCTTGGCCGGGACAGGCTACGAGCAGTACTTC. Encoded protein: CASSLAGTGYEQYF.